Listed here are 29 T cell receptor beta chains from one sample, sequenced in a study of spatial heterogeneity in lung cancer. Notes on the study in general: Tracking of tumor mutation counts was seen in expanded intratumoral alpha and beta TCR counts.

These receptors have no known antigen. TCRdb reprocessed the 5' RACE reads via MiXCR and lists one record per CDR3 protein. The sample records about 5,600 distinct CDR3 sequences, about 7.7% being singletons. Time point specified: sample taken at primary tumor resection. The source material was lung tumor tissue, sampled at surgery. The receptor source for this set is a female donor with early-stage non-small cell lung cancer.

This clonotype occurred many times. The chain employs TRBV20-1 and TRBJ1-2; the match to TRBD1 covers 7 bases. The CDR3 runs to 13 residues. V shed 6 bases, J shed 4 bases, and the junction held 8 bases outside the gene matches. The germline gives CDR1 DFQATT, CDR2 SNEGSKA (reference sequence). The CDR3 coding sequence is TGCAGTGCGACCCGGACAGGAAGCTATGGCTACACCTTC. Encoded protein: CSATRTGSYGYTF.

The sample holds many counts of this clonotype. CDR3 residues: CAWSAKGTEAFF. For the CDR3, the DNA is TGTGCCTGGAGTGCGAAAGGGACTGAAGCTTTCTTT. This chain joins TRBV30 and TRBJ1-1, with D unresolved. CDR1 and CDR2 from the germline V gene are GTSNPN and SVGIG (reference sequence). The V end was cut by 1 base, the J end by 5 bases, with 8 bases between. CDR3 length: 12 amino acids.

In its sample, this clonotype was seen many times. The V call is TRBV2, the J call TRBJ1-5, with TRBD1 identical over 8 bases. J gave up 5 bases and V 5 bases, and 11 bases lay outside the gene matches. The length of the CDR3 is 16 residues. Looked up from germline, CDR1 is SNHLY and CDR2 is FYNNEI. CDR3 amino acids: CASSTLGQGAHQPQHF. For the CDR3, the DNA is TGTGCCAGCAGTACCCTAGGGCAGGGGGCCCATCAGCCCCAGCATTTT.

This clonotype was recorded at least ten times. V usage is TRBV4-2 and J usage is TRBJ2-2, with 12 bases lining up with TRBD1. J was trimmed by 5 bases and V by 5 bases; bases with no gene match: 9. From germline, CDR1 is LGHNA and CDR2 YNFKEQ. This CDR3 is built from 17 residues. The CDR3 sequence is CASSEVGQGAPTGELFF. The CDR3 nucleotides are TGTGCCAGCAGCGAAGTGGGACAGGGGGCGCCGACCGGGGAGCTGTTTTTT.

Relative to its sample, this clonotype is medium-sized (0.01 to 0.1%). The chain carries TRBV28 and TRBJ1-2, with D unclear. The germline gives CDR1 MDHEN, CDR2 SYDVKM. V lost 8 bases, J lost 0 bases, and 10 bases lay in between. This CDR3 is 13 amino acids long. DNA of the CDR3: TGTGCCAGCTCGGGGAGCCCTAACTATGGCTACACCTTC. Protein product: CASSGSPNYGYTF.

This chain joins TRBV3-1 and TRBJ2-1; 8 bases align to TRBD2. The CDR3 is 14 amino acids. Germline CDR1 is LGHDT and CDR2 is YNNKEL (reference sequence). Trimming at V came to 0 bases and at J to 9 bases, leaving 4 bases not matched to a gene. CDR3 residues: CASSQESGGSEQFF. CDR3 DNA: TGTGCCAGCAGCCAAGAGTCGGGAGGGAGTGAGCAGTTCTTC.

This clonotype was recorded many times. The chain is built from TRBV6-2 or TRBV6-3 and TRBJ2-7, with 10 bases identical to TRBD2. CDR3 length: 15 amino acids. V lost 6 bases, J lost 6 bases, and 11 bases stayed unmatched. Germline V lookup: CDR1 MNHEY, CDR2 SVGEGT. CDR3 in amino acids: CASRLSGGPSGEQYF. The CDR3 coding sequence is TGTGCCAGCAGACTTAGCGGGGGGCCGTCTGGCGAGCAGTACTTC.

This clonotype was found many times. The V gene is TRBV9, the J gene TRBJ2-3, with 10 bases matching TRBD2. The junction had 5 bases not matched to a gene; V was cut back by 6 bases and J by 4 bases. CDR3 size: 14 residues. Looked up from germline, CDR1 is SGDLS and CDR2 is YYNGEE. Written as DNA, the CDR3 is TGTGCCAGCAAACAAGCGGGAGGGGCAGATACGCAGTATTTT. Its translation: CASKQAGGADTQYF.

This clonotype was observed a few times. The J gene is TRBJ2-1, the V gene TRBV9; weak D call: TRBD1 (6 bases). CDR3 size: 13 residues. V lost 0 bases to trimming and J lost 10 bases, with 11 bases between them. CDR1 is SGDLS and CDR2 is YYNGEE in the germline V gene. The CDR3 sequence: CASSVDEGQEQFF. CDR3 in DNA: TGTGCCAGCAGCGTAGACGAGGGACAAGAGCAGTTCTTC. Full variable domain (missing parts from reference TRBV9 and TRBJ2-1): DSGVTQTPKHLITATGQRVTLRCSPRSGDLSVYWYQQSLDQGLQFLIQYYNGEERAKGNILERFSAQQFPDLHSELNLSSLELGDSALYFCASSVDEGQEQFFGPGTRLTVL.

This clonotype was seen ten or more times. The rearrangement joins TRBV20-1 to TRBJ2-5; 9 nucleotides line up with TRBD1. J gave up 2 bases and V 8 bases, and 12 bases lay outside the gene matches. The CDR3 totals 15 residues. Germline CDR1 is DFQATT and CDR2 is SNEGSKA (reference sequence). Here the CDR3 DNA reads TGCAGTTCAGTCCCGGGACAGGGTTGGCAAGAGACCCAGTACTTC. It is translated as CSSVPGQGWQETQYF.

The chain joins TRBV7-2 to TRBJ2-1; the match to TRBD2 covers 7 bases. Per the germline V gene, CDR1 is SGHTA and CDR2 is FQGNSA. The CDR3 covers 16 residues. V lost 1 base and J lost 2; bases outside the gene matches: 5. The CDR3 region is CASSLGSSGTYNEQFF. The DNA for the CDR3 is TGTGCCAGCAGCTTAGGGTCTAGCGGAACCTACAATGAGCAGTTCTTC.

This clonotype is medium-sized by share. This chain links TRBV9 with TRBJ2-1; possibly TRBD1 for D (5 bases). Trimming left V 4 bases short and J 4 bases short, with 6 bases between. This CDR3 spans 12 amino acids. Germline CDR1 is SGDLS and CDR2 is YYNGEE. The CDR3 is CASSPGYNEQFF. CDR3 bases: TGTGCCAGCAGCCCAGGGTACAATGAGCAGTTCTTC.

The table lists this clonotype with many counts. The gene calls are TRBV4-1 and TRBJ2-7; D may be TRBD2 (5 bases). The V gene's germline CDR1 is MGHRA and CDR2 YSYEKL. Trimming took 4 bases from V and 5 from J, leaving 12 bases between them. The length of the CDR3 is 13 residues. The DNA for the CDR3 is TGCGCCAGCAGCCGCATCGAGGGCCACGAGCAGTACTTC. This translates into CASSRIEGHEQYF.

This clonotype showed up many times. The chain is built from TRBV20-1 and TRBJ2-7; 9 nucleotides agree with TRBD2. CDR3 size: 18 residues. Looked up from germline, CDR1 is DFQATT and CDR2 is SNEGSKA (reference sequence). The junction had 17 bases not matched to a gene; V was cut back by 0 bases and J by 5 bases. The CDR3 region has the DNA TGCAGTGCTAGAGATCCCCGCAGTATTAGCGGGAGTCGCCACGAGCAGTACTTC. This gives the protein CSARDPRSISGSRHEQYF.

This clonotype rates as medium-sized. The chain carries TRBV5-1 and TRBJ2-7; D unclear. The CDR3 is 15 residues long. V shed 4 bases and J shed 6 bases, with 20 bases lying between them. Germline lookup yields CDR1 SGHRS and CDR2 YFSETQ. The CDR3 coding sequence is TGCGCCAGCAGCCAACTCGGAAACGAGGATCGCGAGCAGTACTTC. The encoded protein is CASSQLGNEDREQYF.

This clonotype was seen at least ten times. The J gene is TRBJ1-6, the V gene TRBV9; 7 nucleotides align to TRBD1. This CDR3 contains 15 residues. Germline CDR1 and CDR2: SGDLS and YYNGEE. The junction had 16 bases not matched to a gene; V was cut back by 4 bases and J by 15 bases. CDR3 protein: CASSPGTAPSGNLHF. The DNA of the CDR3 is TGTGCCAGCAGCCCCGGGACAGCACCCTCCGGGAACCTCCACTTT.

This clonotype was counted at least ten times. The chain carries TRBV20-1 and TRBJ2-5, with D possibly being TRBD1 (6 bases). The CDR3 length is 12 residues. Germline CDR1 reads DFQATT; CDR2 reads SNEGSKA (reference sequence). Between the trimmed V and J ends, which lost 4 bases and 0 bases, there was a span of 6 bases. DNA of the CDR3: TGCAGTGCTAACAGGGACCAAGAGACCCAGTACTTC. Its protein is CSANRDQETQYF.

This clonotype is judged medium-sized. The rearrangement links TRBV24-1 to TRBJ2-1, with TRBD2 identical over 7 bases. This CDR3 contains 17 residues. Germline trimming cut 4 bases from V and 4 bases from J; bases unmatched to any gene: 12. Germline CDR1 and CDR2: KGHDR and SFDVKD. The CDR3 nucleotides read TGTGCCACCAGTGACCAAGCCGGGGAGGGGAGTTACAATGAGCAGTTCTTC. It yields the protein CATSDQAGEGSYNEQFF.

This clonotype came up many times. The chain couples TRBV28 to TRBJ2-1, with 7 bases identical to TRBD2. The CDR3 extends over 15 amino acids. Trimming removed 5 bases from V and 3 bases from J; junction bases left unmatched: 7. Germline V CDR1 and CDR2: MDHEN, SYDVKM. The CDR3 sequence is CASSDLGEGYNEQFF. CDR3 bases: TGTGCCAGCAGTGATTTGGGGGAGGGCTACAATGAGCAGTTCTTC.

This clonotype was counted at least ten times. The CDR3 DNA sequence: TGCAGTGCCGAAATTCTCAGCGGGAGAAACAATGAGCAGTTCTTC. As protein: CSAEILSGRNNEQFF. J is TRBJ2-1 and V is TRBV20-1, with 8 bases fitting TRBD2. Per the germline V gene, CDR1 is DFQATT and CDR2 is SNEGSKA (reference sequence). Trimming took 6 bases from V and 5 from J; bases not matched to a gene: 12. The CDR3 has 15 amino acids.

By share, this clonotype ranks as medium-sized. The genes are TRBV29-1 and TRBJ2-2; 9 nucleotides agree with TRBD1. Unmatched junction bases numbered 3, after V lost 6 bases and J lost 4 bases. This CDR3 has 13 residues. CDR1 is SQVTM, CDR2 ANQGSEA, per germline. The CDR3 nucleotides read TGCAGCGTCGGACAGGGGAGCACCGGGGAGCTGTTTTTT. Residues: CSVGQGSTGELFF.

This clonotype was picked up many times. This sequence joins TRBV19 and TRBJ2-5; no reliable D call. V lost 5 bases, J lost 1 base, and 14 bases lay in between. CDR1 LNHDA and CDR2 SQIVND come from the germline V gene (reference sequence). The CDR3 contains 15 residues. The CDR3 nucleotides are TGTGCCAGTAGTCTCCGCAGAGTCCCCCAAGAGACCCAGTACTTC. It specifies CASSLRRVPQETQYF.

This clonotype was detected many times. The chain carries TRBV4-3 and TRBJ2-1; possibly TRBD1 for D (5 bases). The ends were cut back, 1 base at V and 0 bases at J, with 10 bases in the middle. Germline V lookup: CDR1 LGHNA, CDR2 YSLEER. The CDR3 runs 16 residues. This CDR3 reads CASSQVDSSSYNEQFF. CDR3 DNA: TGCGCCAGCAGCCAAGTCGACAGCAGCTCCTACAATGAGCAGTTCTTC.

This clonotype was recorded many times. The rearrangement links TRBV9 to TRBJ2-2, with D perhaps TRBD1 (5 bases). V lost 4 bases and J lost 4, with 20 bases in between. Germline CDR1 and CDR2: SGDLS and YYNGEE. The CDR3 has 17 amino acids. CDR3 region: CASSSPRNGARTGELFF. The CDR3 DNA is TGTGCCAGCAGCTCACCTCGTAATGGGGCCCGCACCGGGGAGCTGTTTTTT.

About this clonotype: This clone may be a read error of a much larger clone one base away. CDR3 bases: TGTGCCAGCAAAAGGACAGCGAACACCGGGGAGCTGTATTTT. Translation gives CASKRTANTGELYF. This chain connects TRBV6-2 or TRBV6-3 to TRBJ2-2; TRBD1 is a possible D gene (6 bases). Germline V gives CDR1 MNHEY, CDR2 SVGEGT. The CDR3 totals 14 residues.

By frequency in the sample, this clonotype is medium-sized. V and J are TRBV6-1 and TRBJ2-3; TRBD2 is a possible D gene (5 bases). Germline CDR1 MNHNS, CDR2 SASEGT. V lost 4 bases and J 1 base, leaving 9 bases between the germline ends. CDR3 length: 14 amino acids. The CDR3 sequence is CASSAGSGTDTQYF. CDR3 nucleotides: TGTGCCAGCAGTGCTGGGAGCGGCACAGATACGCAGTATTTT.

This clonotype was counted ten times or more. The genes are TRBV4-1 and TRBJ2-7, with a weak D call TRBD2 (5 bases). The CDR3 runs 19 residues. The germline V and J ends were trimmed by 2 bases and 0 bases, with 23 bases remaining between them. Looked up from germline, CDR1 is MGHRA and CDR2 is YSYEKL. The CDR3 DNA follows: TGCGCCAGCAGCCAATCACCGTCGCTGGGAGCGCGGAGCTCCTACGAGCAGTACTTC. Protein product: CASSQSPSLGARSSYEQYF.

Many counts were recorded for this clonotype. The chain has TRBV12-3 or TRBV12-4 and TRBJ2-1; D is ambiguous. Trimming took 5 bases from V and 0 from J, leaving 11 bases between them. This CDR3 comprises 15 residues. In DNA, the CDR3 is TGTGCCAGCAGTCTCAGGTTTAGCTCCTACAATGAGCAGTTCTTC. Its translation: CASSLRFSSYNEQFF.

The sample holds many counts of this clonotype. This chain connects TRBV7-2 to TRBJ2-7, with a weak D call TRBD1 (7 bases). Between the trimmed V and J ends, which lost 5 bases and 7 bases, there was a span of 18 bases. CDR3 length: 14 residues. Germline lookup yields CDR1 SGHTA and CDR2 FQGNSA. The CDR3 DNA reads as TGTGCCAGCAGCCTAAGACAGGGAGGAGGGGAGCAGTACTTC. It codes for CASSLRQGGGEQYF.